The clone carrying this T cell receptor beta chain came up a few times. Its antigen is not known. V trimming: 4 bases; J trimming: 7 bases; junction bases outside the gene matches: 2. This CDR3 has 15 residues. CDR1 is MDHEN, CDR2 SYDVKM, per germline. Data came from immunoSEQ multiplex PCR; TCRdb stores just in-frame clones and leaves some out. Altogether about 680,000 clones are present, less than 80% being singletons, with the ten largest covering 1.5% to 2%. This sample is drawn from a study of shared clonotypes between healthy human individuals. Whole-study results and caveats: Clonotypes which were not shared had lower generation probabilities than clonotypes that all four donors shared. Incomplete sequencing of sorted subsets was indicated by rarefaction despite large depth.

The sequence derives from a woman under 40 in good health. The gene calls are TRBV28 and TRBJ2-1; 15 nucleotides match TRBD2. The specimen was memory CD4+ T cells sorted from blood. The subset was: CD45RA-negative fraction. The CDR3 protein is CASSSGTSGRNEQFF. The CDR3 coding sequence is TGTGCCAGCAGTTCCGGGACTAGCGGGAGGAATGAGCAGTTCTTC.